This TCR beta chain appears in the sequencing data of a study of T-cell reconstitution after alpha-beta-depleted transplantation in children. As it was prepared, the TCRbeta library received unique molecular identifiers. MiXCR was run by TCRdb on the PCR reads, yielding one entry per CDR3 protein. The sample shows 330,000 or so distinct CDR3 sequences, over 9.5% of them seen only once. Study-wide points: It was newly produced T cells that mostly accounted for T-cell counts and diversity one year after transplant. The study traced high day-60 TCRbeta diversity in some patients to surviving recipient T cells and thymic progenitors. After transplant, at about two months, alpha-beta T cells were reportedly derived from several hundred expanded graft clones.

This clonotype was counted ten times or more. Antigen specificity is unknown. The material was PBMCs, obtained before TCRalphabeta/CD19-depleted stem cell transplant. The receptor was derived from a boy younger than two with acute myeloid leukemia, due to receive a stem cell transplant.

DNA of the CDR3: TGCGCCAGCAGCCAATGGGCAGGAATCTACGAGCAGTACTTC. This sequence encodes CASSQWAGIYEQYF. The V call is TRBV4-3, the J call TRBJ2-7; D call uncertain. Trimming cost V 2 bases and J 3 bases, with 11 bases left between them. This CDR3 region has 14 residues. Germline loops: CDR1 LGHNA, CDR2 YSLEER.